This is a list of T cell receptor beta chains from one sample in a study of T cells in Graves' hyperthyroidism and ophthalmopathy. One entry per CDR3 protein results from TCRdb running MiXCR on the multiplex PCR reads. The sample has roughly 380,000 distinct CDR3 sequences, 15% to 20% seen once. Sample: blood. The receptor source for this set is a woman in her 40s with Graves' ophthalmopathy. The CDR3 runs from the conserved cysteine through the conserved F or W. D genes are given only for firm matches. Only part of the rows carry a size: once, few, many, or a class if the clone is expanded.

>TRBV6-1|TRBJ2-7|.|TRBD1
CASSRRQGGSVEQYF
TGTGCCAGCAGTCGCCGACAGGGCGGGTCGGTCGAGCAGTACTTC
>TRBV28|TRBJ2-7|many|TRBD2
CASSFSGASGWEGPYEQYF
TGTGCCAGCAGTTTCTCTGGGGCCTCCGGTTGGGAGGGCCCCTACGAGCAGTACTTC
>TRBV20-1|TRBJ2-7|many|.
CSARDLAGTSYYEQYF
TGCAGTGCTAGAGATCTGGCGGGAACCTCCTACTACGAGCAGTACTTC
>TRBV7-8|TRBJ2-2|many|.
CASSLGVRGAGTGELFF
TGTGCCAGCAGCTTAGGAGTCAGGGGGGCGGGCACCGGGGAGCTGTTTTTT
>TRBV2|TRBJ1-3|many|.
CASSPDSNSGNTIYF
TGTGCCAGCAGTCCGGACAGCAACTCTGGAAACACCATATATTTT
>TRBV9|TRBJ2-7|many|TRBD2
CASSVGSSGSYEQYF
TGTGCCAGCAGCGTAGGAAGTAGCGGGAGCTACGAGCAGTACTTC
>TRBV6-5|TRBJ1-1|many|.
CASSLSGIHTEAFF
TGTGCCAGCAGCTTATCAGGGATTCACACTGAAGCTTTCTTT
>TRBV27|TRBJ2-7|many|.
CASSLYRRSGVHYEQYF
TGTGCCAGCAGTTTATATCGCCGGTCGGGGGTTCACTACGAGCAGTACTTC
>TRBV13|TRBJ1-5|many|.
CASSRGGRDSNQPQHF
TGTGCCAGCAGCCGAGGGGGGAGGGATAGCAATCAGCCCCAGCATTTT
>TRBV6-2/TRBV6-3|TRBJ1-5|few|TRBD1
CASTSGTANHYSNQPQHF
TGTGCCAGCACCTCCGGGACAGCCAACCATTATAGCAATCAGCCCCAGCATTTT
>TRBV27|TRBJ2-7|many|.
CAILYEQYF
TGTGCCATCCTATACGAGCAGTACTTC
>TRBV9|TRBJ2-5|many|.
CASSLDNRETQYF
TGTGCCAGCAGCCTGGACAATAGGGAGACCCAGTACTTC
>TRBV29-1|TRBJ1-1|many|.
CSVEELRGLNTEAFF
TGCAGCGTTGAAGAACTACGAGGGTTGAACACTGAAGCTTTCTTT
>TRBV30|TRBJ1-2|few|TRBD1
CAWSSRGRGYTF
TGTGCCTGGAGCTCGAGGGGGCGCGGCTACACCTTC
>TRBV29-1|TRBJ1-1|many|.
CSVEVVLDTEAFF
TGCAGCGTTGAAGTGGTTCTGGACACTGAAGCTTTCTTT
>TRBV11-2|TRBJ1-2|.|.
CASSSTTVSYGYTF
TGTGCCAGCAGCTCGACGACAGTTTCCTATGGCTACACCTTC
>TRBV4-3|TRBJ2-7|.|.
CASSQDRGPYEQYF
TGCGCCAGCAGCCAAGATCGCGGGCCCTACGAGCAGTACTTC
>TRBV7-7|TRBJ2-7|many|.
CASSLAAGTSYEQYF
TGTGCTAGCAGCTTAGCTGCCGGGACAAGCTACGAGCAGTACTTC